The next 19 T cell receptor beta chains were all read from a single sample in a study of blood T cell repertoires in COVID-19. Method: immunoSEQ multiplex PCR; TCRdb's copy keeps in-frame clones and lacks some. This sample has roughly 120,000 clones, with 60% to 80% found just once. Input material: peripheral blood. Receptors originate from a human donor in a cohort sampled during active COVID-19.

The chain uses TRBV5-4 and TRBJ1-2; TRBD1 agrees at 9 bases. The CDR3 consists of 14 residues. Germline trimming cut 9 bases from V and 4 bases from J; bases unmatched to any gene: 10. The V gene's germline CDR1 is SGHNT and CDR2 YYREEE (reference sequence). Here the CDR3 DNA reads TGTGCCACCAAAAATGAGGACAGGGGCTATGGCTACACCTTC. This codes for CATKNEDRGYGYTF. The full variable domain, its missing parts supplied by reference TRBV5-4 and TRBJ1-2, is ETGVTQSPTHLIKTRGQQVTLRCSSQSGHNTVSWYQQALGQGPQFIFQYYREEENGRGNFPPRFSGLQFPNYSSELNVNALELDDSALYLCATKNEDRGYGYTFGSGTRLTVV.

Here the CDR3 DNA reads TGTGCCACCAGTGACCAACACCGGGACAGATTAGGCCCAGATACGCAGTATTTT. It encodes CATSDQHRDRLGPDTQYF. The chain carries TRBV24-1 and TRBJ2-3; the match to TRBD1 covers 7 bases. The CDR3 is made up of 18 amino acids. Germline loops: CDR1 KGHDR, CDR2 SFDVKD. V was pared by 4 bases and J by 4 bases, with 16 bases of the junction left unmatched.

V usage is TRBV5-1 and J usage is TRBJ2-7; maybe TRBD2 (6 bases). V was cut by 2 bases and J by 7 bases, with 22 bases left in between. The CDR3 totals 16 residues. Germline V gives CDR1 SGHRS, CDR2 YFSETQ. The DNA of the CDR3 is TGCGCCAGCAGCTTACAACCGCAAGGGGAGGTAGAAGAGCAGTACTTC. This encodes CASSLQPQGEVEEQYF.

This clone has just a few counts. This chain joins TRBV4-1 and TRBJ1-1; no clear D gene. This CDR3 region has 15 residues. CDR1 and CDR2 (germline): MGHRA, YSYEKL. V was trimmed by 1 base and J by 1 base, leaving 10 bases between them. This CDR3 reads CASSQGGHANTEAFF. CDR3 coding DNA: TGCGCCAGCAGCCAAGGCGGGCACGCGAACACTGAAGCTTTCTTT.

The chain uses TRBV18 and TRBJ1-1, with no clear D. CDR1 and CDR2 from the germline V gene are KGHSH and LQKENI. CDR3 length: 15 residues. The V and J ends lost 1 base and 1 base respectively, with 10 bases between them. In DNA, the CDR3 is TGTGCCAGCTCACCACTCCGGGGAGAGAACACTGAAGCTTTCTTT. Encoded protein: CASSPLRGENTEAFF.

The chain combines TRBV6-1 with TRBJ2-7; tentative D call: TRBD1 (7 bases). Looked up from germline, CDR1 is MNHNS and CDR2 is SASEGT. The CDR3 is 14 amino acids. The V end was cut by 3 bases, the J end by 2 bases, with 11 bases between. This CDR3 reads CASSDTGEAYEQYF. Written as DNA, the CDR3 is TGTGCCAGCAGTGACACAGGGGAGGCCTACGAGCAGTACTTC.

This chain links TRBV4-1 with TRBJ1-3, with D perhaps matching TRBD1 (6 bases). CDR1 and CDR2 (germline): MGHRA, YSYEKL. This CDR3 comprises 16 residues. Trimming stripped 1 base from V and 4 bases from J, with 14 bases between. Here the CDR3 DNA reads TGCGCCAGCAGCCAAGTAGAACAGGGAGGGGGAAACACCATATATTTT. It translates to CASSQVEQGGGNTIYF.

V gene TRBV27 combines with J gene TRBJ2-7; 10 bases map to TRBD2. Germline V gene lookup returns CDR1 MNHEY and CDR2 SMNVEV (reference sequence). The CDR3 is 14 residues long. The V gene end was trimmed by 8 bases and the J gene end by 3 bases; junction bases not matched to a gene: 7. The CDR3 region has the DNA TGTGCCAGCCAGCGGGAGGGCCAAGGCTACGAGCAGTACTTC. Its protein is CASQREGQGYEQYF.

The chain uses TRBV28 and TRBJ1-1; 8 nucleotides agree with TRBD1. The CDR3 is 16 residues long. Germline V gene data show CDR1 as MDHEN and CDR2 as SYDVKM. J gave up 2 bases and V 2 bases, and 7 bases lay outside the gene matches. In nucleotides, the CDR3 is TGTGCCAGCAGTTTACCGAGCAGGGGGCGAAACACTGAAGCTTTCTTT. This translates into CASSLPSRGRNTEAFF.

The chain links TRBV11-2 to TRBJ1-1, with D uncertain. Trimming took off 4 bases at V and 6 bases at J, with 12 bases between the two ends. CDR1 SGHAT and CDR2 FQNNGV come from the germline V gene. The CDR3 has 13 residues. The CDR3 DNA sequence: TGTGCCAGCAGCTCCTTAGAACGGGCTGAAGCTTTCTTT. Translated: CASSSLERAEAFF.

This clone was seen a few times. The chain joins TRBV5-1 to TRBJ2-7; the D gene is possibly TRBD1 (6 bases). CDR3 size: 14 residues. V was pared by 4 bases and J by 2 bases, with 13 bases between. Looked up from germline, CDR1 is SGHRS and CDR2 is YFSETQ. The CDR3 DNA sequence: TGCGCCAGCAGCCCCGGGACACTAACCTACGAGCAGTACTTC. It yields the protein CASSPGTLTYEQYF. The full variable domain, completed using reference TRBV5-1 and TRBJ2-7, is KAGVTQTPRYLIKTRGQQVTLSCSPISGHRSVSWYQQTPGQGLQFLFEYFSETQRNKGNFPGRFSGRQFSNSRSEMNVSTLELGDSALYLCASSPGTLTYEQYFGPGTRLTVT.

The chain recombines TRBV29-1 with TRBJ2-7; D may be TRBD2 (5 bases). V was pared by 2 bases and J by 4 bases, with 15 bases between. This CDR3 contains 14 residues. CDR1 and CDR2 (germline): SQVTM, ANQGSEA. The DNA of the CDR3 is TGCAGCGTTGAACTCTCAGGAGGTAGTTACGAGCAGTACTTC. The encoded protein is CSVELSGGSYEQYF.

The V and J genes are TRBV6-6 and TRBJ2-1; 10 nucleotides agree with TRBD1. Germline V gene lookup returns CDR1 MNHNY and CDR2 SVGAGI (reference sequence). The CDR3 loop spans 16 amino acids. The V gene end was trimmed by 2 bases and the J gene end by 8 bases; junction bases not matched to a gene: 9. The CDR3 loop is CASSYRGDRGGDEQFF. The CDR3 nucleotides read TGTGCCAGCAGTTACAGGGGGGACAGGGGAGGGGATGAGCAGTTCTTC.

This clone was seen only once. This chain connects TRBV18 to TRBJ2-7, with 7 positions matching TRBD1. Germline trimming cut 3 bases from V and 5 bases from J; bases unmatched to any gene: 10. The CDR3 loop spans 15 amino acids. CDR1 is KGHSH, CDR2 LQKENI, per germline. CDR3 sequence (DNA): TGTGCCAGCTCACCCAACTCCGGGACAGACCACGAGCAGTACTTC. It yields the protein CASSPNSGTDHEQYF.

The chain uses TRBV19 and TRBJ2-2; a weak D match, TRBD2 (6 bases). In germline, CDR1 is LNHDA, CDR2 SQIVND (reference sequence). This CDR3 region has 15 residues. V was cut by 7 bases and J by 3 bases, with 15 bases left in between. The chain's CDR3 is CASNSGASHTGELFF. The DNA of the CDR3 is TGTGCCAGTAACTCGGGAGCGAGCCACACCGGGGAGCTGTTTTTT.

The J gene is TRBJ2-7, the V gene TRBV27, with 7 bases that match TRBD1. Trimming at V came to 7 bases and at J to 4 bases, leaving 13 bases not matched to a gene. Germline V gene data show CDR1 as MNHEY and CDR2 as SMNVEV (reference sequence). The CDR3 has 15 residues. The CDR3 DNA is TGTGCCAGCAACCCAACAGGGGCCACCCCTTACGAGCAGTACTTC. Its translation: CASNPTGATPYEQYF.

This chain connects TRBV30 to TRBJ2-7; a weak D match, TRBD2 (6 bases). Trimming stripped 0 bases from V and 3 bases from J, with 9 bases between. Germline CDR1 GTSNPN, CDR2 SVGIG (reference sequence). This CDR3 is built from 13 residues. The CDR3 loop reads CAWSVGGVYEQYF. CDR3 sequence (DNA): TGTGCCTGGAGTGTAGGCGGGGTCTACGAGCAGTACTTC.

The V and J genes are TRBV10-2 and TRBJ2-7, with TRBD2 matching 9 bases. The CDR3 length is 20 residues. V shed 2 bases and J 3 bases; nucleotides not matched to a gene: 20. The germline V gene encodes CDR1 WSHSY and CDR2 SAAADI. In nucleotides, the CDR3 is TGCGCCAGCAGTGAGGGCGCGGGGCGGGAGGGTTTTAAGAAACGCTACGAGCAGTACTTC. Encoded protein: CASSEGAGREGFKKRYEQYF.

V and J are TRBV7-6 and TRBJ2-7; 9 bases match TRBD1. CDR1 and CDR2 (germline): SGHVS, FNYEAQ. CDR3 length: 16 residues. J was trimmed by 4 bases and V by 4 bases; bases with no gene match: 11. This CDR3 reads CASSSGTGTPEYEQYF. The CDR3, as DNA: TGTGCCAGCAGCTCGGGGACAGGGACCCCCGAGTACGAGCAGTACTTC.